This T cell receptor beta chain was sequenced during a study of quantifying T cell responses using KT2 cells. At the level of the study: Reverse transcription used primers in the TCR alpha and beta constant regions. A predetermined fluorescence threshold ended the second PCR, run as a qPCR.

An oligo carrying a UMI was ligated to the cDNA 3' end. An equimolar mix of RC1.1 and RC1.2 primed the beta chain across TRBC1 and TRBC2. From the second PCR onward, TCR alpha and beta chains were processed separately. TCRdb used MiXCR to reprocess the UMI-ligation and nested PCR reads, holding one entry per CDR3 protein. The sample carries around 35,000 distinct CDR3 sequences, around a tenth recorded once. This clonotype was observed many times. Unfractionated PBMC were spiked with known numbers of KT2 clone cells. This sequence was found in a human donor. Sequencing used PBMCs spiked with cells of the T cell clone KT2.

Here the CDR3 DNA reads TGTGCCAGCAGTCCAGAGAGACTAGCGGGAGGACCGAGAACCCAGTACTTC. Protein product: CASSPERLAGGPRTQYF. V and J are TRBV7-9 and TRBJ2-5; 13 nucleotides align to TRBD2. With V trimmed by 6 bases and J by 8 bases, 15 bases remained unmatched. The CDR3 spans 17 residues. Germline loops: CDR1 SEHNR, CDR2 FQNEAQ (reference sequence).